This T cell receptor (beta chain) comes out of a study of blood T cell repertoires in COVID-19. In the study overall: Donors in the United States, Italy and Spain gave samples during acute or convalescent COVID-19. Sample material is recorded as cDNA or gDNA derived from T cells, B-cell-depleted T cells, or PBMCs.

The V gene's germline CDR1 is MDHEN and CDR2 SYDVKM. This CDR3 comprises 15 residues. The V segment lost 6 bases and the J segment 0 bases; nucleotides outside the gene matches: 7. Methods used by the authors: Amplifying reference gene primers gave estimates of nucleated cell counts. TCRdb's copy holds only in-frame clones and misses some; the assay was immunoSEQ multiplex PCR. V, J and clone size derive from that table, while D and trimming were established from the DNA sequence. The sample has around 150,000 clones; about 87% are singletons. The specimen sequenced was peripheral blood. This TCR derives from a man in his sixties with active or convalescent COVID-19. This sequence joins TRBV28 and TRBJ2-7; 8 positions match TRBD1. CDR3 coding DNA: TGTGCCAGCAGGGGTGCCGGGACAGGCTCCTACGAGCAGTACTTC. This translates into CASRGAGTGSYEQYF.